This T cell receptor beta chain appears in the sequencing data of a study of T cell clonotyping in hematopoietic cell transplantation. On the study more broadly: Recipients' pretransplant samples followed cytoreduction.

The method was immunoSEQ multiplex PCR; TCRdb's version includes in-frame clones alone and lacks a portion of them. Of about 41,000 clones in the sample, approximately 81% were seen once. Time point defined: recipient sample about 28 days before transplant, after cytoreduction. Blood collection times were about day -28 and days 30, 100, 180 posttransplant. V gave up 5 bases and J gave up 5 bases, with 10 bases separating them. Germline V gene sequence: CDR1 LNHDA, CDR2 SQIVND (reference sequence). The CDR3 covers 13 residues. V and J are TRBV19 and TRBJ1-5; maybe TRBD1 (5 bases). The sequences come from peripheral blood mononuclear cells, collected before stem cell transplant. This receptor was obtained from a man aged 55 to 69 with acute myeloid leukemia. Some clones in this sample may be carry-over from other donors' samples. CDR3 in amino acids: CASSEGKDQPQHF. The CDR3 nucleotides read TGTGCCAGTAGTGAGGGGAAAGATCAGCCCCAGCATTTT. Full variable domain (remainder filled in from reference TRBV19 and TRBJ1-5): DGGITQSPKYLFRKEGQNVTLSCEQNLNHDAMYWYRQDPGQGLRLIYYSQIVNDFQKGDIAEGYSVSREKKESFPLTVTSAQKNPTAFYLCASSEGKDQPQHFGDGTRLSIL.